This TCR beta chain was documented in a study of blood T cell repertoires in COVID-19. Germline V gene data show CDR1 as MNHEY and CDR2 as SMNVEV (reference sequence). The CDR3 is 13 residues long. V was pared by 8 bases and J by 6 bases, with 14 bases between. In the source study's methods: Counts of nucleated cells, estimated from reference gene primer amplification, were obtained. Sequencing used immunoSEQ multiplex PCR; TCRdb keeps in-frame clones, though not all of them. V and J calls and clone size are given by that table; D and trimming were obtained from the DNA. The sample has about 120,000 clones; about 80% are singletons.

The TCR originated in a woman aged 45-65 years with acute or convalescent COVID-19. The genes are TRBV27 and TRBJ1-5; D not resolved. The specimen was peripheral blood. Here the CDR3 DNA reads TGTGCCAGCTCCCCGGGTTCGGGTCAGCCCCAGCATTTT. It specifies CASSPGSGQPQHF.